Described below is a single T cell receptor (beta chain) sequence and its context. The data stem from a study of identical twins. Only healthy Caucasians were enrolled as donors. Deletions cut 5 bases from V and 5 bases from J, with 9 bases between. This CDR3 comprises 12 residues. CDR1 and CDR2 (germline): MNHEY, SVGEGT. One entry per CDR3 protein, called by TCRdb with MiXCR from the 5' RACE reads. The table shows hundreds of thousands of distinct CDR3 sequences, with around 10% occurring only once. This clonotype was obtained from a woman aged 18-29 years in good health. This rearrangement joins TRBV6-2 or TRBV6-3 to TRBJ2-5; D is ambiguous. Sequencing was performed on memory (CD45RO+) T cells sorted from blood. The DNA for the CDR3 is TGTGCCAGCAGTCGCGGCCGGGAGACCCAGTACTTC. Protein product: CASSRGRETQYF.